The rows below give T cell receptor beta chains drawn from one sample of a study of tumor-infiltrating lymphocytes in primary liver carcinoma. A single record per CDR3 protein comes from TCRdb applying MiXCR to the multiplex PCR reads. Of around 330,000 distinct CDR3 sequences in the sample, approximately 54% were seen once. Sequences were obtained from peripheral blood. The receptor set was obtained from a woman aged 25 to 45 with primary liver carcinoma and hepatitis B virus infection. Both conserved end residues are part of each CDR3. A D gene is named only where the DNA matches it firmly. Size is stated for part of the rows, as once, few or many counts, or as a class when the clone is expanded.

>20|TRBV28|TRBJ2-1|TRBD2|-
CASSLFDTDGLAVSYNEQFF
TGTGCCAGCAGTTTATTTGACACCGACGGACTAGCGGTCTCCTACAATGAGCAGTTCTTC
>16|TRBV13|TRBJ2-7|-|-
CASSALGGPRSYKQYF
TGTGCCAGCAGCGCCTTGGGGGGCCCCCGCTCCTACAAGCAGTACTTC
>15|TRBV6-5|TRBJ1-6|-|-
CASSCGVEGISPLHF
TGTGCCAGCAGCTGCGGCGTGGAAGGCATATCACCCCTCCACTTT
>16|TRBV10-2|TRBJ2-7|TRBD2|-
CASTRGLAGNSYEQYF
TGCGCCAGCACCAGAGGACTAGCGGGTAACTCCTACGAGCAGTACTTC
>15|TRBV11-2|TRBJ2-7|-|-
CASSLDWQGLHEKYF
TGTGCCAGCAGCTTAGATTGGCAGGGGTTACACGAGAAGTATTTC
>15|TRBV10-3|TRBJ2-7|TRBD1|-
CAISDPGQVSYEQYF
TGTGCCATCAGTGATCCGGGACAGGTCTCCTACGAGCAGTACTTC
>13|TRBV29-1|TRBJ1-2|TRBD1|-
CGTRTGWPRGYTF
TGCGGCACCCGGACAGGCTGGCCTCGTGGCTACACCTTC
>12|TRBV29-1|TRBJ2-2|-|once
CSVGWGCQVLFF
TGCAGCGTTGGTTGGGGATGCCAGGTGCTGTTTTTT
>15|TRBV10-3|TRBJ1-2|TRBD1|many
CAISGSREGARGYTF
TGTGCCATCAGTGGCTCCCGGGAGGGGGCGCGCGGCTACACCTTC
>14|TRBV29-1|TRBJ2-3|TRBD2|many
CSVGSGGSRDTQYF
TGCAGCGTTGGTTCGGGAGGAAGCCGGGATACGCAGTATTTT
>15|TRBV12-3/TRBV12-4|TRBJ1-1|TRBD1|many
CASSTTQGKSAEAFF
TGTGCCAGCAGTACCACACAGGGGAAGAGTGCTGAAGCTTTCTTT
>19|TRBV20-1|TRBJ2-1|TRBD2|-
CSARDAKLAGGPRGNEQFF
TGCAGTGCTAGAGATGCCAAGCTAGCGGGAGGACCAAGGGGAAATGAGCAGTTCTTC
>13|TRBV4-1|TRBJ2-1|-|many
CASSPFGDHEQFF
TGCGCCAGCAGCCCTTTCGGGGACCATGAGCAGTTCTTC
>15|TRBV7-9|TRBJ2-2|-|once
CASSLVGFTTEELFF
TGTGCCAGCAGCTTAGTGGGCTTTACAACCGAGGAGCTGTTTTTT
>14|TRBV6-5|TRBJ1-2|-|once
CASSDALEHYGYTF
TGTGCCAGCAGTGACGCCTTGGAACACTATGGCTACACCTTC
>14|TRBV4-1|TRBJ1-6|-|-
CASSRGGSNSPLHF
TGCGCCAGCAGCCGTGGGGGATCAAATTCACCCCTCCACTTT
>14|TRBV11-2|TRBJ2-4|-|-
CTSSFGGTKNIQYF
TGTACCAGCAGCTTTGGAGGGACCAAAAACATTCAGTATTTC
>11|TRBV6-2/TRBV6-3|TRBJ2-5|-|-
CASSLTKTQYF
TGTGCCAGCAGTTTGACAAAGACCCAGTACTTC
>15|TRBV5-6|TRBJ2-5|-|-
CASSLAQPSLETQYF
TGTGCCAGCAGCTTGGCTCAGCCTTCGCTAGAGACCCAGTACTTC
>14|TRBV5-1|TRBJ2-1|TRBD2|-
CASSPGTSGTQQFF
TGCGCCAGCAGTCCCGGGACTAGCGGGACCCAGCAGTTCTTC
>13|TRBV11-2|TRBJ1-2|-|-
CASCARQGYGYTF
TGTGCAAGCTGCGCCCGGCAGGGGTATGGCTACACCTTC
>15|TRBV5-1|TRBJ2-3|-|-
CASSTKEAGTDTQYF
TGCGCCAGCAGCACAAAGGAGGCCGGCACAGATACGCAGTATTTT
>15|TRBV11-2|TRBJ2-1|TRBD2|once
CASSPTTAGAGEQFF
TGTGCCAGCAGCCCAACGACAGCGGGAGCAGGTGAGCAGTTCTTC
>13|TRBV29-1|TRBJ1-1|-|few
CSNYREMNTEAFF
TGCAGCAACTACAGGGAGATGAACACTGAAGCTTTCTTT
>14|TRBV14|TRBJ2-2|-|many
CASSLLLYTGELFF
TGTGCCAGCAGCCTTCTTCTCTACACCGGGGAGCTGTTTTTT
>13|TRBV11-2|TRBJ2-7|-|many
CASSLGHAYEQYF
TGTGCCAGCAGCTTAGGACACGCGTACGAGCAGTACTTC
>16|TRBV7-9|TRBJ1-2|-|-
CVSSPPWTGTDYGYTF
TGTGTCAGCAGCCCCCCTTGGACCGGGACGGACTATGGCTACACCTTC
>12|TRBV5-6|TRBJ2-1|-|-
CASSIPREEQFF
TGTGCCAGCAGCATTCCCCGGGAAGAGCAGTTCTTC
>13|TRBV30|TRBJ2-5|-|-
CAWSEPGRETQYF
TGTGCCTGGAGTGAACCGGGGCGAGAGACCCAGTACTTC
>15|TRBV4-2|TRBJ2-7|-|-
CDSSQDFPGSYEQYF
TGCGACAGCAGCCAAGATTTTCCAGGGTCCTACGAGCAGTATTTC
>13|TRBV6-2/TRBV6-3|TRBJ1-1|-|many
CASSIGQYTEAFF
TGTGCCAGCAGTATCGGACAGTACACTGAAGCTTTCTTT
>16|TRBV5-1|TRBJ2-5|-|-
CASSLGDRPIRETQYF
TGCGCCAGCAGCTTGGGAGACAGGCCTATCAGAGAGACCCAGTACTTC
>13|TRBV6-2/TRBV6-3|TRBJ2-7|-|few
CASSFPSSYEQYF
TGTGCCAGCAGTTTTCCCAGCTCCTACGAGCAGTACTTC
>17|TRBV12-3/TRBV12-4|TRBJ2-3|-|-
CASGLYRETTSTDTQYF
TGTGCCAGCGGTTTATATCGCGAGACAACTAGCACAGATACGCAGTATTTT
>17|TRBV4-1|TRBJ2-1|-|-
CASSQLIAGREGNEQFF
TGCGCCAGCAGCCAGCTCATCGCGGGGCGGGAAGGCAATGAGCAGTTCTTC
>17|TRBV6-2/TRBV6-3|TRBJ2-1|-|-
CASSPFCSQRRADEQFF
TGTGCCAGCAGTCCTTTTTGTAGCCAGCGGAGAGCTGATGAGCAGTTCTTC
>16|TRBV11-1|TRBJ2-7|-|many
CASSLARSGSFGEQYF
TGTGCCAGCAGCTTAGCCCGGAGCGGGTCCTTCGGAGAGCAGTACTTC
>13|TRBV7-9|TRBJ2-7|-|-
CASSSDGVNEQYF
TGTGCCAGCAGCTCTGACGGGGTGAACGAGCAGTACTTC
>14|TRBV5-6|TRBJ2-7|TRBD1|-
CASSFQDRDYEQYF
TGTGCCAGCAGCTTTCAGGACAGGGACTACGAGCAGTACTTC
>13|TRBV12-3/TRBV12-4|TRBJ1-1|-|-
CASSRQLNTEAFF
TGTGCCAGCAGCAGACAGTTGAACACTGAAGCTTTCTTT
>13|TRBV11-2|TRBJ2-3|-|many
CASSSYDTDTQYF
TGTGCCAGCAGCTCCTATGACACAGATACGCAGTATTTT
>13|TRBV20-1|TRBJ1-1|-|-
CSASGTRVGEAFF
TGCAGTGCTAGTGGTACCAGGGTAGGGGAAGCTTTCTTT